This entry lists 10 T cell receptor beta chains sequenced from one sample in a study of shared clonotypes between healthy human individuals. Here immunoSEQ multiplex PCR was the method, and the copy in TCRdb shows in-frame clones only, minus some. The sample gives 1,400,000 or so clones, 97% to 99% of which show up once; approximately 0.4% is in the top ten. Material for sequencing was naive CD4+ T cells sorted from blood. Indicated subset: CD45RA+ positively selected. Receptors originate from a man aged 30 to 39 in good health.

The gene calls are TRBV5-6 and TRBJ1-1, with 7 bases fitting TRBD1. In germline, CDR1 is SGHDT, CDR2 YYEEEE. CDR3 length: 15 residues. Unmatched junction bases numbered 7, after V lost 0 bases and J lost 5 bases. The DNA of the CDR3 is TGTGCCAGCAGCTTGGCCGATAGGGGGCAAACTGAAGCTTTCTTT. This codes for CASSLADRGQTEAFF.

V gene TRBV6-6 combines with J gene TRBJ1-3; no clear D gene. Trimming took 6 bases from V and 0 from J, leaving 9 bases between them. The CDR3 runs 14 residues. Germline V CDR1 and CDR2: MNHNY, SVGAGI (reference sequence). In DNA, the CDR3 is TGTGCCAGCAGCCATCTATCCTCTGGAAACACCATATATTTT. Residues: CASSHLSSGNTIYF.

This clone was found once. V and J are TRBV5-3 and TRBJ2-7; no clear D gene. TRBV5-3 qualifies as an ORF whose function is uncertain. This CDR3 is built from 11 residues. V was pared by 0 bases and J by 3 bases, with 1 base between. CDR3 coding DNA: TGTGCCAGAAGCTTGGACTACGAGCAGTACTTC. Its protein is CARSLDYEQYF.

The chain recombines TRBV5-1 with TRBJ2-7; 7 nucleotides agree with TRBD1. The CDR3 loop spans 15 amino acids. V shed 1 base, J shed 4 bases, and the junction held 8 bases outside the gene matches. From germline, CDR1 is SGHRS and CDR2 YFSETQ. DNA of the CDR3: TGCGCCAGCAGCTTGAGGGCAGGGGGTATTTACGAGCAGTACTTC. Its translation is CASSLRAGGIYEQYF.

The V and J genes are TRBV15 and TRBJ2-1; 8 bases are shared with TRBD1. The germline gives CDR1 LNHNV, CDR2 YYDKDF (reference sequence). J was trimmed by 3 bases and V by 0 bases; bases with no gene match: 7. The CDR3 runs to 17 residues. CDR3: CATSRDRAGGLYNEQFF. CDR3 nucleotides: TGTGCCACCAGCAGAGATCGGGCAGGGGGCCTCTACAATGAGCAGTTCTTC.

The chain links TRBV6-1 to TRBJ2-3, with 10 bases identical to TRBD2. This CDR3 has 15 residues. The trim removed 9 bases at V and 6 bases at J, leaving 12 bases unmatched. CDR1 is MNHNS, CDR2 SASEGT, per germline. This chain's CDR3 is CASPPPASGSDTQYF. The CDR3 region has the DNA TGTGCCAGTCCACCCCCGGCTAGCGGGAGTGATACGCAGTATTTT.

This chain links TRBV28 with TRBJ1-4, with D possibly TRBD1 on 6 matching bases. The CDR3 covers 18 residues. Germline V gene lookup returns CDR1 MDHEN and CDR2 SYDVKM. V lost 7 bases and J lost 0, with 21 bases in between. The CDR3 protein is CASNWGRTALATNEKLFF. In DNA, the CDR3 is TGTGCCAGCAATTGGGGTCGGACAGCACTTGCAACTAATGAAAAACTGTTTTTT.

This sequence joins TRBV10-3 and TRBJ2-3; 11 nucleotides agree with TRBD2. After removal of 4 bases from V and 3 bases from J, the junction contained 12 bases not matched to a gene. In germline, CDR1 is ENHRY, CDR2 SYGVKD. CDR3 length: 18 amino acids. CDR3 amino acids: CAISGGTSGTSGTDTQYF. In DNA form, the CDR3 reads TGTGCCATCAGTGGAGGGACTAGCGGAACCTCGGGGACAGATACGCAGTATTTT.

With regard to this clone: Other DNA sequences in this specimen translate into the identical CDR3. The genes are TRBV7-9 and TRBJ2-3; D is undetermined. Germline-derived CDR1 and CDR2 are SEHNR and FQNEAQ (reference sequence). Trimming shortened V by 5 bases and J by 0 bases, and 6 bases separated the two germline ends. The CDR3 length is 13 residues. The CDR3 DNA is TGTGCCAGCAGCCCGTCGAGCACAGATACGCAGTATTTT. It yields the protein CASSPSSTDTQYF.

V and J are TRBV6-5 and TRBJ2-2; D gene unclear. The germline V gene encodes CDR1 MNHEY and CDR2 SVGAGI. The CDR3 is 16 amino acids. Trimming shortened V by 0 bases and J by 0 bases, and 8 bases separated the two germline ends. CDR3 DNA sequence: TGTGCCAGCAGTTACTCGATAGGCTCGAACACCGGGGAGCTGTTTTTT. This translates into CASSYSIGSNTGELFF.